This T cell receptor beta chain was obtained from a study of shared clonotypes between healthy human individuals. Remarks on this clone: Its antigen remains unidentified.

Original methodology: Filtering differed, since immunoSEQ gave only junction sequences and no quality scores. The method was immunoSEQ multiplex PCR; TCRdb's version includes in-frame clones alone and lacks a portion of them. From that table come the V and J calls and clone size; the DNA was used to work out D and trimming. The table includes roughly 500,000 clones, about three quarters detected once. The study's findings and limits: It was expected that sequencing depth would affect clonotype sharing among donors.

Sequences were obtained from PBMCs. The clonotype was recovered from a woman in her thirties or forties in good health. Some clones in this sample may be carry-over from other donors' samples.

This CDR3 is CASSHSGGNTGELFF. In DNA form, the CDR3 reads TGTGCCAGCAGCCATAGCGGGGGGAACACCGGGGAGCTGTTTTTT. J is TRBJ2-2 and V is TRBV11-2, with 9 bases lining up with TRBD2. The J segment lost 1 base and the V segment lost 5 bases, leaving 2 bases of the junction unmatched. The germline V gene has CDR1 SGHAT and CDR2 FQNNGV. The CDR3 consists of 15 residues.